These 26 T cell receptor beta chains were all obtained from the same sample, sequenced in a study of blood T cell repertoires in COVID-19. TCRdb's copy holds only in-frame clones and misses some; the assay was immunoSEQ multiplex PCR. The sample lists under 150,000 clones; about 89% were seen once. The material sequenced was peripheral blood. Every receptor here comes from a man over 45 with active or convalescent COVID-19.

The gene calls are TRBV4-2 and TRBJ1-4; 7 bases map to TRBD1. CDR3 length equals 16 residues. Germline CDR1 and CDR2: LGHNA and YNFKEQ. The trim removed 3 bases at V and 5 bases at J, leaving 9 bases unmatched. As DNA, the CDR3 is TGTGCCAGCAGCCAGGCCCGGGACAGCGAGAATGAAAAACTGTTTTTT. Protein: CASSQARDSENEKLFF.

V gene TRBV6-1 combines with J gene TRBJ2-5; D may be TRBD2 (6 bases). The CDR3 contains 16 residues. The germline V and J ends were trimmed by 3 bases and 5 bases, with 19 bases remaining between them. Germline CDR1 and CDR2: MNHNS and SASEGT. CDR3 sequence reads: CASSDGLREFIETQYF. DNA of the CDR3: TGTGCCAGCAGTGATGGGCTACGGGAGTTTATCGAGACCCAGTACTTC.

The rearrangement links TRBV5-8 to TRBJ1-6; D gene uncertain. Germline V gives CDR1 SGHTS, CDR2 YDEGEE. CDR3 length: 18 residues. Trimming removed 1 base from V and 0 bases from J, with 14 bases in between. DNA of the CDR3: TGTGCCAGCAGCTTGAGTCTCAGCCGGAGCTCCTATAATTCACCCCTCCACTTT. This gives the protein CASSLSLSRSSYNSPLHF.

The chain combines TRBV14 with TRBJ2-2; D remains ambiguous. This CDR3 contains 13 residues. V dropped 5 bases and J dropped 2 bases, with 6 bases sitting between them. The V gene's germline CDR1 is SGHDN and CDR2 FVKESK. CDR3 sequence reads: CASSSTNTGELFF. The CDR3 DNA sequence: TGTGCCAGCAGCAGCACTAACACCGGGGAGCTGTTTTTT. Combining the CDR3 with reference TRBV14 and TRBJ2-2 gives the whole variable domain EAGVTQFPSHSVIEKGQTVTLRCDPISGHDNLYWYRRVMGKEIKFLLHFVKESKQDESGMPNNRFLAERTGGTYSTLKVQPAELEDSGVYFCASSSTNTGELFFGEGSRLTVL.

The chain is built from TRBV21-1 and TRBJ2-1; the table's D call, TRBD2, has no DNA check behind it. TRBV21-1 is labeled a pseudogene. The CDR3 is made up of 12 amino acids. CDR3 sequence reads: CASSESPLAQFF. The CDR3 coding sequence is TGTGCCAGCAGTGAGTCACCCCTCGCGCAGTTCTTC.

The chain is built from TRBV7-2 and TRBJ2-5, with D possibly matching TRBD2 (5 bases). V lost 3 bases and J lost 3, with 11 bases in between. Germline assignment: CDR1 SGHTA and CDR2 FQGNSA. This CDR3 has 14 residues. CDR3 loop: CASSLEDAEETQYF. Here the CDR3 DNA reads TGTGCCAGCAGCTTGGAGGACGCAGAAGAGACCCAGTACTTC. Full variable domain (missing parts from reference TRBV7-2 and TRBJ2-5): GAGVSQSPSNKVTEKGKDVELRCDPISGHTALYWYRQSLGQGLEFLIYFQGNSAPDKSGLPSDRFSAERTGGSVSTLTIQRTQQEDSAVYLCASSLEDAEETQYFGPGTRLLVL.

The chain employs TRBV14 and TRBJ2-7; TRBD2 matches 15 bases. The CDR3 extends over 17 amino acids. V lost 4 bases, J lost 4 bases, and 8 bases stayed unmatched. CDR1 is SGHDN and CDR2 is FVKESK in the germline V gene. CDR3 amino acids: CASSLLGLAGGPYEQYF. The CDR3 DNA reads TGTGCCAGCAGCCTACTCGGACTAGCGGGGGGGCCTTACGAGCAGTACTTC.

The chain joins TRBV11-3 to TRBJ2-5; 8 nucleotides agree with TRBD2. This CDR3 spans 13 amino acids. Germline CDR1 and CDR2: SGHNT and YENEEA. The trim removed 1 base at V and 5 bases at J, leaving 0 bases unmatched. DNA of the CDR3: TGTGCCAGCAGCTTAGCGGGGGGGGAGACCCAGTACTTC. This encodes CASSLAGGETQYF.

The chain employs TRBV7-2 and TRBJ1-2; 7 bases line up with TRBD1. The CDR3 totals 16 residues. Germline V gene lookup returns CDR1 SGHTA and CDR2 FQGNSA. With V trimmed by 4 bases and J by 5 bases, 13 bases remained unmatched. CDR3 sequence (DNA): TGTGCCAGCAGCTCAGGACAGGCCGCTGCCCCTTATGGCTACACCTTC. This gives the protein CASSSGQAAAPYGYTF.

The genes are TRBV7-2 and TRBJ1-4; 8 bases match TRBD1. The V and J ends lost 1 base and 0 bases, in that order; junction bases with no gene match: 4. Germline V lookup: CDR1 SGHTA, CDR2 FQGNSA. This CDR3 comprises 17 residues. For the CDR3, the DNA is TGTGCCAGCAGCTTAGGACAGGGGATTGCAACTAATGAAAAACTGTTTTTT. Translation: CASSLGQGIATNEKLFF.

The chain has TRBV4-1 and TRBJ1-6, with D possibly matching TRBD1 (5 bases). The V end lost 6 bases, the J end lost 6 bases, and 15 bases lay between the germline ends. Germline-derived CDR1 and CDR2 are MGHRA and YSYEKL. The CDR3 has 15 residues. The CDR3 region is CASSLTGDSNSPLHF. The CDR3 DNA is TGCGCCAGCAGTCTTACAGGCGATTCTAATTCACCCCTCCACTTT.

V gene TRBV12-3 or TRBV12-4 combines with J gene TRBJ2-5, with unresolved D. CDR3 length equals 12 residues. The germline V and J ends were trimmed by 5 bases and 4 bases, with 8 bases remaining between them. CDR3 nucleotides: TGTGCCAGCAGTCCCTCCGTAGAGACCCAGTACTTC. Residues: CASSPSVETQYF.

The chain employs TRBV2 and TRBJ2-3; maybe TRBD1 (5 bases). Germline lookup yields CDR1 SNHLY and CDR2 FYNNEI. V was shortened by 5 bases and J by 1 base, with 13 bases between the two germline ends. The CDR3 has 15 residues. The CDR3 loop reads CASSYRIPGTDTQYF. As DNA, the CDR3 is TGTGCCAGCAGTTACAGGATACCAGGCACAGATACGCAGTATTTT.

This CDR3 is CASRDTGAGANVLTF. DNA for the CDR3: TGTGCCAGCCGCGACACAGGGGCTGGGGCCAACGTCCTGACTTTC. This chain connects TRBV6-5 to TRBJ2-6; 7 bases map to TRBD1. The CDR3 length is 15 residues. Looked up from germline, CDR1 is MNHEY and CDR2 is SVGAGI. V trimming: 8 bases; J trimming: 2 bases; junction bases outside the gene matches: 6.

The rearrangement links TRBV5-8 to TRBJ2-3, with 9 positions matching TRBD2. J lost 0 bases, V lost 5 bases, and 10 bases had no gene match. The germline CDR1 and CDR2 sequences are SGHTS and YDEGEE. CDR3 length: 17 amino acids. CDR3 loop: CASRLPGTSLSTDTQYF. CDR3 nucleotide sequence: TGTGCCAGCAGACTCCCCGGGACTAGCCTCAGCACAGATACGCAGTATTTT. Complete variable domain (other parts from reference TRBV5-8 and TRBJ2-3): EAGVTQSPTHLIKTRGQQATLRCSPISGHTSVYWYQQALGLGLQFLLWYDEGEERNRGNFPPRFSGRQFPNYSSELNVNALELEDSALYLCASRLPGTSLSTDTQYFGPGTRLTVL.

This clone was recorded once. The chain employs TRBV2 and TRBJ2-7; 7 bases align to TRBD1. CDR1 is SNHLY and CDR2 is FYNNEI in the germline V gene. After removal of 6 bases from V and 4 bases from J, the junction contained 9 bases not matched to a gene. The CDR3 runs to 14 residues. CDR3 loop: CASSRDSPGYEQYF. CDR3 coding DNA: TGTGCCAGCAGCCGGGACAGTCCCGGTTACGAGCAGTACTTC. Variable domain in full (rest from reference TRBV2 and TRBJ2-7): EPEVTQTPSHQVTQMGQEVILRCVPISNHLYFYWYRQILGQKVEFLVSFYNNEISEKSEIFDDQFSVERPDGSNFTLKIRSTKLEDSAMYFCASSRDSPGYEQYFGPGTRLTVT.

The rearrangement uses TRBV5-4 and TRBJ2-1, with TRBD2 matching over 10 bases. J lost 6 bases, V lost 0 bases, and 6 bases had no gene match. The length of the CDR3 is 16 residues. Germline V gives CDR1 SGHNT, CDR2 YYREEE (reference sequence). The DNA of the CDR3 is TGTGCCAGCAGCTTGGGAGCGGGGGGGCCGATCAATGAGCAGTTCTTC. It codes for CASSLGAGGPINEQFF.

The chain links TRBV12-3 or TRBV12-4 to TRBJ2-1, with D possibly being TRBD2 (7 bases). Trimming cost V 8 bases and J 14 bases, with 22 bases left between them. The CDR3 consists of 13 residues. In nucleotides, the CDR3 is TGTGCCAGCCAAGGGGGGAGGGCCTTATTGGAGTTCTTC. Residues: CASQGGRALLEFF.

V gene TRBV5-6 combines with J gene TRBJ2-5; D uncertain. The V gene's germline CDR1 is SGHDT and CDR2 YYEEEE. V lost 0 bases, J lost 5 bases, and 23 bases lay in between. The CDR3 sequence is 18 residues long. CDR3: CASSLVRSVWSTTETQYF. The CDR3 region has the DNA TGTGCCAGCAGCTTGGTCCGCTCTGTCTGGAGCACGACCGAGACCCAGTACTTC.

This clone was seen only once. The chain is built from TRBV6-1 and TRBJ1-5, with D possibly matching TRBD1 (5 bases). This CDR3 is built from 13 residues. V lost 3 bases and J lost 6, with 9 bases in between. The germline CDR1 and CDR2 sequences are MNHNS and SASEGT. CDR3 in amino acids: CASSEEGRQPQHF. CDR3 in DNA: TGTGCCAGCAGTGAGGAGGGGCGTCAGCCCCAGCATTTT.

The V call is TRBV6-2 or TRBV6-3, the J call TRBJ2-3, with 8 bases that match TRBD2. V dropped 4 bases and J dropped 4; count of bases not matched to a gene: 1. Germline CDR1 and CDR2: MNHEY and SVGEGT. This CDR3 contains 13 residues. The CDR3 spells CASSLTSADTQYF. CDR3 in DNA: TGTGCCAGCAGTTTGACTAGCGCAGATACGCAGTATTTT.

The rearrangement links TRBV4-1 to TRBJ2-5; tentatively, D is TRBD2 (6 bases). The CDR3 is made up of 15 amino acids. Looked up from germline, CDR1 is MGHRA and CDR2 is YSYEKL. Between the trimmed V and J ends, which lost 0 bases and 5 bases, there was a span of 13 bases. CDR3 sequence: CASSQDLLALETQYF. In nucleotides, the CDR3 is TGCGCCAGCAGCCAAGACTTACTAGCTTTGGAGACCCAGTACTTC.

This chain uses TRBV5-1 with TRBJ1-1; D is uncertain. CDR3 length: 13 residues. Germline V lookup: CDR1 SGHRS, CDR2 YFSETQ. Deletions cut 0 bases from V and 4 bases from J, with 7 bases between. For the CDR3, the DNA is TGCGCCAGCAGCTTGGAGCATGGCACTGAAGCTTTCTTT. This encodes CASSLEHGTEAFF. Using reference TRBV5-1 and TRBJ1-1 for the parts outside the CDR3, the full variable domain is KAGVTQTPRYLIKTRGQQVTLSCSPISGHRSVSWYQQTPGQGLQFLFEYFSETQRNKGNFPGRFSGRQFSNSRSEMNVSTLELGDSALYLCASSLEHGTEAFFGQGTRLTVV.

This chain's CDR3 is CASSQHRGETQYF. CDR3 coding DNA: TGCGCCAGCAGTCAACACAGGGGGGAGACCCAGTACTTC. This chain uses TRBV23-1 with TRBJ2-5; 8 nucleotides align to TRBD1. TRBV23-1 is an ORF, with its function uncertain. This CDR3 has 13 amino acids. Unmatched junction bases numbered 1, after V lost 2 bases and J lost 5 bases.

The V call is TRBV24-1, the J call TRBJ1-1, with 9 bases identical to TRBD1. The CDR3 runs to 16 residues. Trimming cost V 4 bases and J 1 base; bases outside gene matches: 6. CDR1 and CDR2 (germline): KGHDR, SFDVKD. This CDR3 reads CATSDRDRVGNTEAFF. CDR3 sequence (DNA): TGTGCCACCAGTGACCGGGACAGGGTGGGGAACACTGAAGCTTTCTTT.

The chain employs TRBV7-2 and TRBJ1-4; 7 positions match TRBD1. Germline V gene sequence: CDR1 SGHTA, CDR2 FQGNSA. The CDR3 extends over 15 amino acids. J lost 0 bases, V lost 5 bases, and 3 bases had no gene match. CDR3 sequence reads: CASSQGDATNEKLFF. The CDR3 coding sequence is TGTGCCAGCAGCCAGGGGGATGCAACTAATGAAAAACTGTTTTTT.